These 19 T cell receptor beta chains share one sample of origin, sequenced in a study of OX40 agonist ivuxolimab in advanced cancers. Sequencing used immunoSEQ multiplex PCR; TCRdb keeps in-frame clones, though not all of them. The sample comprises tens of thousands of clones, roughly 77% of which are singletons, and about a tenth rests with the top ten. Here the sequenced sample was CD4+ or CD8+ T cells sorted from blood, taken in a trial of the OX40 agonist ivuxolimab. These receptors were obtained from an adult with an advanced solid tumor such as melanoma, head and neck, liver or kidney cancer.

This clone came up a few times. The CDR3: CASISSSGDTEAFF. CDR3 DNA sequence: TGTGCCAGCATTTCTTCAAGCGGGGACACTGAAGCTTTCTTT. The chain is built from TRBV6-1 and TRBJ1-1, with no clear D. V lost 7 bases, J lost 3 bases, and 15 bases lay in between. The CDR3 has 14 residues. Per germline, CDR1 MNHNS and CDR2 SASEGT.

The V and J genes are TRBV6-5 and TRBJ2-3, with D perhaps being TRBD1 or TRBD2 (5 bases each). Looked up from germline, CDR1 is MNHEY and CDR2 is SVGAGI. The CDR3 has 15 residues. V shed 0 bases and J shed 5 bases, with 12 bases lying between them. The CDR3 sequence is CASSYSSARGDTQYF. For the CDR3, the DNA is TGTGCCAGCAGTTACTCATCCGCGAGGGGAGATACGCAGTATTTT.

This sequence joins TRBV7-6 and TRBJ2-1; a weak D match, TRBD2 (5 bases). Trimming cost V 5 bases and J 9 bases, with 17 bases left between them. Germline assignment: CDR1 SGHVS and CDR2 FNYEAQ. The CDR3 consists of 14 residues. The CDR3: CASSPDGRRGEQFF. CDR3 DNA: TGTGCCAGCAGCCCCGACGGTCGCCGGGGTGAGCAGTTCTTC.

The chain joins TRBV5-1 to TRBJ2-5; 15 bases agree with TRBD2. The length of the CDR3 is 19 residues. The junction had 15 bases not matched to a gene; V was cut back by 4 bases and J by 5 bases. Germline V gene data show CDR1 as SGHRS and CDR2 as YFSETQ. The CDR3 DNA is TGCGCCAGCAGCATACAGCCCCTGGGACTAGCGGGGGGATGGGAGACCCAGTACTTC. Its protein is CASSIQPLGLAGGWETQYF.

This chain joins TRBV14 and TRBJ1-3, with TRBD1 as a possible D gene (5 bases). V dropped 0 bases and J dropped 0 bases, with 9 bases sitting between them. Germline CDR1 SGHDN, CDR2 FVKESK. CDR3 size: 16 residues. The CDR3 is CASSQEGTISGNTIYF. As DNA, the CDR3 is TGTGCCAGCAGCCAAGAGGGGACGATCTCTGGAAACACCATATATTTT.

This clone occurred once. The chain employs TRBV5-6 and TRBJ1-1; D is unresolved. The V and J ends lost 0 bases and 0 bases respectively, with 6 bases between them. Germline V gene data show CDR1 as SGHDT and CDR2 as YYEEEE. CDR3 size: 14 residues. CDR3: CASSLGQMNTEAFF. The CDR3 DNA sequence: TGTGCCAGCAGCTTGGGACAAATGAACACTGAAGCTTTCTTT. Full variable domain (outside the CDR3, taken from reference TRBV5-6 and TRBJ1-1): DAGVTQSPTHLIKTRGQQVTLRCSPKSGHDTVSWYQQALGQGPQFIFQYYEEEERQRGNFPDRFSGHQFPNYSSELNVNALLLGDSALYLCASSLGQMNTEAFFGQGTRLTVV.

The sample holds a few counts of this clone. This chain connects TRBV6-5 to TRBJ2-3; D may be TRBD1 (6 bases). The ends were cut back, 2 bases at V and 5 bases at J, with 8 bases in the middle. This CDR3 is built from 13 residues. From germline, CDR1 is MNHEY and CDR2 SVGAGI. The CDR3 reads CASSYRRGDTQYF. Written as DNA, the CDR3 is TGTGCCAGCAGTTACCGCAGGGGAGATACGCAGTATTTT.

The chain employs TRBV10-3 and TRBJ2-7, with TRBD2 identical over 7 bases. The CDR3 extends over 12 amino acids. The V gene's germline CDR1 is ENHRY and CDR2 SYGVKD. The CDR3, as DNA: TGTGCGGCATCCCCGGGGGGTTACGAGCAGTACTTC. Its translation is CAASPGGYEQYF.

This clone was recorded a few times. V and J are TRBV30 and TRBJ2-5; 8 positions match TRBD1. The ends lost 3 bases at V and 4 bases at J; junction bases unmatched: 4. Germline V CDR1 and CDR2: GTSNPN, SVGIG (reference sequence). There are 13 residues in the CDR3. The CDR3 DNA sequence: TGTGCCTGGAGACAGGGGGGTTCAGAGACCCAGTACTTC. Its translation: CAWRQGGSETQYF.

The V and J genes are TRBV30 and TRBJ1-1, with a weak D call TRBD1 (6 bases). The V and J ends lost 0 bases and 5 bases respectively, with 13 bases between them. The CDR3 covers 14 residues. Germline V CDR1 and CDR2: GTSNPN, SVGIG (reference sequence). CDR3 sequence (DNA): TGTGCCTGGAGTGTGACCTTGGGGGCTACTGAAGCTTTCTTT. As protein: CAWSVTLGATEAFF.

This clone was detected once. The chain carries TRBV11-2 and TRBJ1-2; TRBD1 matches at 9 bases. V was clipped by 4 bases and J by 5 bases; unmatched bases: 2. CDR1 and CDR2 (germline): SGHAT, FQNNGV. This CDR3 comprises 13 residues. Here the CDR3 DNA reads TGTGCCAGCAGCTCAGGACAGGGGTATGGCTACACCTTC. It is translated as CASSSGQGYGYTF.

V and J are TRBV7-3 and TRBJ2-3, with TRBD2 matching 9 bases. This CDR3 is built from 14 residues. Losses at the gene ends were 5 bases for V and 2 bases for J; bases not matched to a gene: 2. CDR1 SGHTA and CDR2 FQGTGA come from the germline V gene. DNA for the CDR3: TGTGCCAGCAGCCTAGCGGGGATCACAGATACGCAGTATTTT. It specifies CASSLAGITDTQYF.

This sequence joins TRBV29-1 and TRBJ1-5, with D unresolved. The CDR3 runs 12 residues. Germline V lookup: CDR1 SQVTM, CDR2 ANQGSEA. Trimming removed 4 bases from V and 7 bases from J, with 11 bases in between. CDR3 sequence: CSVGFLGQPQHF. CDR3 in DNA: TGCAGCGTTGGCTTCCTAGGACAGCCCCAGCATTTT. The full variable domain, rest sourced from reference TRBV29-1 and TRBJ1-5, is SAVISQKPSRDICQRGTSLTIQCQVDSQVTMMFWYRQQPGQSLTLIATANQGSEATYESGFVIDKFPISRPNLTFSTLTVSNMSPEDSSIYLCSVGFLGQPQHFGDGTRLSIL.

V gene TRBV7-2 combines with J gene TRBJ1-2; D possibly corresponds to TRBD1 (5 bases). The CDR3 runs to 15 residues. Germline loops: CDR1 SGHTA, CDR2 FQGNSA. V lost 4 bases, J lost 3 bases, and 15 bases lay in between. This CDR3 is CASSWGGESYYGYTF. DNA for the CDR3: TGTGCCAGCAGCTGGGGGGGAGAATCGTACTATGGCTACACCTTC.

V usage is TRBV19 and J usage is TRBJ1-1, with TRBD1 matching 7 bases. Per the germline V gene, CDR1 is LNHDA and CDR2 is SQIVND (reference sequence). The CDR3 has 16 residues. J lost 5 bases, V lost 3 bases, and 12 bases had no gene match. As DNA, the CDR3 is TGTGCCAGTAGTATTTGGGGACGACAGGGAGAGACTGAAGCTTTCTTT. It translates to CASSIWGRQGETEAFF.

Only one count was recorded for this clone. The chain has TRBV6-5 and TRBJ2-7; TRBD2 is a possible D gene (6 bases). Germline-derived CDR1 and CDR2 are MNHEY and SVGAGI. The CDR3 sequence is 14 residues long. Trimming pared 0 bases from V and 4 bases from J, leaving 10 bases between. The CDR3 region is CASSYSRGAYEQYF. CDR3 coding DNA: TGTGCCAGCAGTTACTCGCGGGGCGCGTACGAGCAGTACTTC.

The table lists this clone with a few counts. The chain joins TRBV2 to TRBJ1-2; no clear D. The germline V and J ends were trimmed by 3 bases and 3 bases, with 8 bases remaining between them. The germline V gene has CDR1 SNHLY and CDR2 FYNNEI. The CDR3 is made up of 13 amino acids. The CDR3 reads CASSDGEDYGYTF. The CDR3 DNA reads as TGTGCCAGCAGTGATGGAGAGGACTATGGCTACACCTTC.

This clone counts as medium-sized. The V and J genes are TRBV11-1 and TRBJ1-1; D ambiguous. From germline, CDR1 is SGHAT and CDR2 FQDESV (reference sequence). V lost 1 base, J lost 1 base, and 10 bases lay in between. The CDR3 is 15 residues long. CDR3 sequence: CASSLGGRQNTEAFF. CDR3 bases: TGTGCCAGCAGCTTAGGTGGCAGACAGAACACTGAAGCTTTCTTT.

The genes are TRBV5-4 and TRBJ2-3; 7 bases align to TRBD1. The germline V gene encodes CDR1 SGHNT and CDR2 YYREEE (reference sequence). V shed 0 bases and J 3 bases; nucleotides not matched to a gene: 7. The CDR3 length is 16 residues. The CDR3 region has the DNA TGTGCCAGCAGCTTGGATCCAGGGGGTTTGACAGATACGCAGTATTTT. It specifies CASSLDPGGLTDTQYF.